These T cell receptor beta chains were read from a single sample in a study of blood T cells in healthy people across ages. TCRdb fed the 5' RACE reads into MiXCR, producing one record per CDR3 protein. The sample yields some 730,000 distinct CDR3 sequences, 22% seen once. Sequencing was done on a sample of blood. The receptors shown here come from an older man in good health. CDR3s include the opening cysteine and the closing phenylalanine or tryptophan. A D gene is named only where the DNA matches it firmly. Not all rows give a size; the values are once, few, many and, for expanded clones, a class.

>.|TRBD2|TRBV6-4|TRBJ2-3
TGTGCCAACAGCGCACTAGCGGGAGAGTCAGATACGCAGTATTTT
CANSALAGESDTQYF
>few|TRBD2|TRBV7-8|TRBJ2-1
TGTGCCAGCAGCTTTTGGACTAGCGGGAGCCCCTCCTACAATGAGCAGTTCTTC
CASSFWTSGSPSYNEQFF
>.|TRBD1|TRBV6-5|TRBJ2-2
TGTGCCAGCAGTGACAGGGGGATCGGGGAGCTGTTTTTT
CASSDRGIGELFF
>few|.|TRBV29-1|TRBJ2-5
TGCAGCGCTGGTCCATCCCAAGAGACCCAGTACTTC
CSAGPSQETQYF
>.|.|TRBV6-1|TRBJ2-7
TGTGCCAGCAGTGTAGCGGGACAGGGTCTTTCCTACGAGCAGTACTTC
CASSVAGQGLSYEQYF
>many|TRBD1|TRBV29-1|TRBJ1-2
TGCAGCGCCATAACAGGGGGCGATGGCTACACCTTC
CSAITGGDGYTF
>.|.|TRBV5-1|TRBJ2-5
TGCGCCAGCAGTAGTCGGACCAACCAAGAGACCCAGTACTTC
CASSSRTNQETQYF
>.|TRBD2|TRBV12-3/TRBV12-4|TRBJ2-3
TGTGCCAGCAGTTTTCTGCTAGCGGGGGGTTCAGATACGCAGTATTTT
CASSFLLAGGSDTQYF
>.|TRBD2|TRBV28|TRBJ2-4
TGTGCCAGCAGTTTCGCGGGAGTTCGGAAAAACATTCAGTACTTC
CASSFAGVRKNIQYF
>few|.|TRBV20-1|TRBJ1-4
TGCAGTGCTTCCAGAACCCCGGGACGGATTAATGAAAAACTGTTTTTT
CSASRTPGRINEKLFF
>.|.|TRBV28|TRBJ2-2
TGTGCCAGCAGCCCTCCTAGACAGGTGGCCGGGGAGCTGTTTTTT
CASSPPRQVAGELFF